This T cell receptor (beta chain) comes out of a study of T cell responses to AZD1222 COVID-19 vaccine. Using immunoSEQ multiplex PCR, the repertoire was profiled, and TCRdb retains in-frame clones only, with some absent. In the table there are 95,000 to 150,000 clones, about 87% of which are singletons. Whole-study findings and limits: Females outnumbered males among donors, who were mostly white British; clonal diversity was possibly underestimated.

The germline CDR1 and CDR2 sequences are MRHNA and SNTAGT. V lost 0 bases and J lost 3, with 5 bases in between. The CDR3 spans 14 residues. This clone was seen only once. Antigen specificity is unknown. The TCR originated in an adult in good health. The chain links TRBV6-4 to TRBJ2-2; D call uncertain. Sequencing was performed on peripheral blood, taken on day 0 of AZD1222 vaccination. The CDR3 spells CASSDSSDTGELFF. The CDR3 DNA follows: TGTGCCAGCAGTGACTCGAGTGACACCGGGGAGCTGTTTTTT.